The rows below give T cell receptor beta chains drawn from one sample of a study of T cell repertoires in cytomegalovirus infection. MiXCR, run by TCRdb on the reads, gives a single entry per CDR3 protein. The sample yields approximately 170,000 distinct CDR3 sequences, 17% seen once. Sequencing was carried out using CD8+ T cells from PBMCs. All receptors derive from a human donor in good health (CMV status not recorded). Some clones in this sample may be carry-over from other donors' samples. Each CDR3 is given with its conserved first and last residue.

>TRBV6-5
CASTLGGEQYF
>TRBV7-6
CASSLPRTGGNEQYF
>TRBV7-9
CASSLALGGRTEAFF
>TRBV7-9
CASSLEDGYTEAFF
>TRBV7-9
CASGVTGLHGEETQYF
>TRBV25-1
CASFFGLYTF
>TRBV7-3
CASSLNSGNEQFF
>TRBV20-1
CSAGTVTSYEQYF
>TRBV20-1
CSARDPGLGEDTGELFF
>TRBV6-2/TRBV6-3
CASSYARQSYEQYF
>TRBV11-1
CASSLELSAYNEQFF
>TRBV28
CASSFLQGSGANVLTF
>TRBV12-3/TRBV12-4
CASSPAGGGHEQYF
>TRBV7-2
CASSTLTGKTEAFF